The T cell receptor (beta chain) described here comes from a study of glioma-infiltrating T cells. Germline-derived CDR1 and CDR2 are MNHEY and SMNVEV (reference sequence). V trimming: 9 bases; J trimming: 5 bases; junction bases outside the gene matches: 6. This CDR3 has 14 amino acids. The iRepertoire nested amplicon-rescue multiplex PCR amplified TCR alpha and beta CDR3s from RNA. Input was 100-400 ng of tissue mRNA or PBMC total RNA. TCRdb re-derived calls from the multiplex PCR reads in MiXCR, one entry per CDR3 protein. The table lists around 3,600 distinct CDR3 sequences, around 92% of them singletons. A remark on this clonotype: The antigen remains unidentified. Found in a library prepared for alpha chains, this beta chain is an off-target read, and its abundance has little meaning.

Study outcomes and limitations: Non-neoplastic patients had below-expected tissue-blood divergence, while all gliomas exceeded expectation.

The chain joins TRBV27 to TRBJ2-1, with 11 bases identical to TRBD2. This TCR was sampled from a human donor with low-grade glioma or glioblastoma, undergoing nonglioma brain surgery, or in good health (not recorded which). The sequencing sample was made of glioma tissue, nonneoplastic brain tissue, or PBMCs (not recorded which). The CDR3 loop reads CASSGGVLNNEQFF. Written as DNA, the CDR3 is TGTGCCAGTAGCGGGGGGGTTCTAAACAATGAGCAGTTCTTC.